The T cell receptor beta chain described here comes from a study of T cell changes during pregnancy in multiple sclerosis. The table came from immunoSEQ multiplex PCR; TCRdb's copy has only in-frame clones and leaves some out. Of around 68,000 clones listed, roughly 89% are singletons. The V gene lost 3 bases and the J gene lost 4 bases, with 6 bases spanning the gap. The CDR3 contains 12 residues. CDR1 and CDR2 from the germline V gene are SGHTA and FQGNSA. The genes are TRBV7-2 and TRBJ1-2; D possibly corresponds to TRBD1 (5 bases). The sequencing here drew on peripheral blood, taken in the third trimester of pregnancy. This receptor was obtained from a female donor in good health, enrolled as a control in a pregnancy study. The CDR3 here is CASSLDTYGYTF. The DNA for the CDR3 is TGTGCCAGCAGCTTGGACACCTATGGCTACACCTTC.